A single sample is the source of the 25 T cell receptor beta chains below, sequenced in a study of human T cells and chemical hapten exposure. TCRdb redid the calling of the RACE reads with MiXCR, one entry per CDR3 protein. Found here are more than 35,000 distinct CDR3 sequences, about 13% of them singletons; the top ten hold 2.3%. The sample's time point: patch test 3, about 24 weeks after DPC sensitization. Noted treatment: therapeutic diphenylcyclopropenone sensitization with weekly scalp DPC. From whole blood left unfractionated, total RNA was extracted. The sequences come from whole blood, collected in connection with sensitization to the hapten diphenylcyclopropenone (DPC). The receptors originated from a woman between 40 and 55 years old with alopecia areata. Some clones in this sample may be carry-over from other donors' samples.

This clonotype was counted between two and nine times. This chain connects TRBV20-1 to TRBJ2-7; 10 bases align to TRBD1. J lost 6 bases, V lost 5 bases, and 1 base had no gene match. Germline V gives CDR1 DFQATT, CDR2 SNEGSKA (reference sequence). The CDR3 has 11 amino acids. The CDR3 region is CSAWDRGEQYF. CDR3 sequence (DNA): TGCAGTGCTTGGGACAGGGGCGAGCAGTACTTC.

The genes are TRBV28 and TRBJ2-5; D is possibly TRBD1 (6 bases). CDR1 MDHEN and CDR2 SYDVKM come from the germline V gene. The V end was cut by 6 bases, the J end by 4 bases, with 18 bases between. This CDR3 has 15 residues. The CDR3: CASSLPLDRSETQYF. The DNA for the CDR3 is TGTGCCAGCAGCCTCCCCTTGGACAGATCAGAGACCCAGTACTTC.

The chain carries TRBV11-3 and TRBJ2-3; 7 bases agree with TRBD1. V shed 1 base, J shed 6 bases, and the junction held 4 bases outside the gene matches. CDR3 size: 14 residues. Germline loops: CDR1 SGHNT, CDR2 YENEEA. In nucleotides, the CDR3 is TGTGCCAGCAGCTTAGGTCAGGGGGAGGATACGCAGTATTTT. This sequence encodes CASSLGQGEDTQYF.

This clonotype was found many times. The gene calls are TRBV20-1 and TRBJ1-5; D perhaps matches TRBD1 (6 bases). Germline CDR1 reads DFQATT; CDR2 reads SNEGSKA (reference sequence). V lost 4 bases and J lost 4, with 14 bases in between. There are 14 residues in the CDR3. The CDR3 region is CSAKADTGNQPQHF. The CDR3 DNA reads TGCAGTGCTAAGGCTGACACAGGGAATCAGCCCCAGCATTTT.

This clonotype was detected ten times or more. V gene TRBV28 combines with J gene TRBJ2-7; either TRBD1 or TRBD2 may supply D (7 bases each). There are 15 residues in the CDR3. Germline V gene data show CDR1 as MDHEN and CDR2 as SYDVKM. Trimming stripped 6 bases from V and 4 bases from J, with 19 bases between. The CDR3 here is CASREQGGARYEQYF. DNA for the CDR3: TGTGCCAGCAGGGAGCAGGGGGGGGCGCGTTACGAGCAGTACTTC.

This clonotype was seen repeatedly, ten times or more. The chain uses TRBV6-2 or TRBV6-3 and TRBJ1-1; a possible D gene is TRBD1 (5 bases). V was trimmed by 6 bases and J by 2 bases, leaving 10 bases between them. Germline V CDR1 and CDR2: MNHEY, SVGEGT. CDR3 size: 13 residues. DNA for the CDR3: TGTGCCAGCAGCCTGACAGCTAACACTGAAGCTTTCTTT. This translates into CASSLTANTEAFF.

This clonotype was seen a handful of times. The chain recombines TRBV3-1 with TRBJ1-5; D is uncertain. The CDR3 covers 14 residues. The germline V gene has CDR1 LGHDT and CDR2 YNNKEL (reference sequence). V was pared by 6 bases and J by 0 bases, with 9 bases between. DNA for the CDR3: TGTGCCAGCAGTCTCGCTGATAGCAATCAGCCCCAGCATTTT. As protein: CASSLADSNQPQHF.

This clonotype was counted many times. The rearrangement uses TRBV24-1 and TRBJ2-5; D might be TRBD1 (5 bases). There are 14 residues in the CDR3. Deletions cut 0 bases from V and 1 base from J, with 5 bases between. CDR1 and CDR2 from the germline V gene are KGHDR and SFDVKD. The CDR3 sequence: CATSDLDSQETQYF. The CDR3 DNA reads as TGTGCCACCAGTGATTTGGACAGCCAAGAGACCCAGTACTTC.

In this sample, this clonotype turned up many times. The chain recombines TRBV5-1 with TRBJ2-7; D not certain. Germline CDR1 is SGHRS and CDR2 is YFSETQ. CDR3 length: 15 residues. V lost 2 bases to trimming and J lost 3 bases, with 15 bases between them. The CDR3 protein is CASSFSGGDFYEQYF. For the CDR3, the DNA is TGCGCCAGCAGCTTTTCGGGCGGCGACTTCTACGAGCAGTACTTC. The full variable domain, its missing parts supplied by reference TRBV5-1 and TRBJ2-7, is KAGVTQTPRYLIKTRGQQVTLSCSPISGHRSVSWYQQTPGQGLQFLFEYFSETQRNKGNFPGRFSGRQFSNSRSEMNVSTLELGDSALYLCASSFSGGDFYEQYFGPGTRLTVT.

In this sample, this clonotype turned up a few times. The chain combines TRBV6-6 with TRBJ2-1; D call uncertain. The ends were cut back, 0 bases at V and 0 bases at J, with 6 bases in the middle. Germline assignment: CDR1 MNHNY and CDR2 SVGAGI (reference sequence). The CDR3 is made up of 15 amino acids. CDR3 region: CASSYSESSYNEQFF. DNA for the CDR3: TGTGCCAGCAGTTACTCAGAGAGCTCCTACAATGAGCAGTTCTTC.

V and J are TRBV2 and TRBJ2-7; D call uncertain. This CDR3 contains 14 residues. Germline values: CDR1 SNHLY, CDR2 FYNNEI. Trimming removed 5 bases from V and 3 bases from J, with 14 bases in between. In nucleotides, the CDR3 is TGTGCCAGCAGTTTCGAGGCAAGAAGCTACGAGCAGTACTTC. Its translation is CASSFEARSYEQYF.

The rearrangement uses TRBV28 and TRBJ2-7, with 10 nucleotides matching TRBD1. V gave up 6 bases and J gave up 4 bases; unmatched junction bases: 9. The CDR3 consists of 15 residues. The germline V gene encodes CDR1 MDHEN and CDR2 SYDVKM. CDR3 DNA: TGTGCCAGCAGCGTGAGACAGGGGGCTCGGTACGAGCAGTACTTC. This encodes CASSVRQGARYEQYF.

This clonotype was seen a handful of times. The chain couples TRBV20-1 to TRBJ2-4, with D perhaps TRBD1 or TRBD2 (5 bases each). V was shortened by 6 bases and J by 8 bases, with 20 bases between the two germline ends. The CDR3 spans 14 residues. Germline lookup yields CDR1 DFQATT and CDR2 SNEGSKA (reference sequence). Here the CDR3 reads CSAPRTPEGDIQYF. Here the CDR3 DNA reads TGCAGTGCCCCCCGGACTCCCGAAGGGGACATTCAGTACTTC.

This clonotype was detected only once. The CDR3 bases are TGCAGCGCCTCGACAGGGGGCGCAGGGACCCAGTACTTC. Its protein product is CSASTGGAGTQYF. This sequence joins TRBV29-1 and TRBJ2-5; 10 positions agree with TRBD1. The V gene end was trimmed by 7 bases and the J gene end by 7 bases; junction bases not matched to a gene: 9. The CDR3 has 13 residues. Germline V gives CDR1 SQVTM, CDR2 ANQGSEA.

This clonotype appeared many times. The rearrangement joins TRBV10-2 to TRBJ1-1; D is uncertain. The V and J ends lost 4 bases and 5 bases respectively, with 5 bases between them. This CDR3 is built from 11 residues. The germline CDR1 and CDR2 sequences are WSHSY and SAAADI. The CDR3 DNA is TGCGCCAGCAGTGCGGGAACTGAAGCTTTCTTT. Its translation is CASSAGTEAFF.

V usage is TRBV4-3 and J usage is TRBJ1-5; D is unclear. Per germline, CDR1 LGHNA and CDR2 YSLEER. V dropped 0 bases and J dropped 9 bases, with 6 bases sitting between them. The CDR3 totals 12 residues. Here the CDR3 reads CASSQDGGPQHF. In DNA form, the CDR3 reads TGCGCCAGCAGCCAAGACGGAGGGCCCCAGCATTTT.

CDR3 DNA sequence: TGCAGCGCGATGATGGGGAACACTGAAGCTTTCTTT. This sequence encodes CSAMMGNTEAFF. The rearrangement joins TRBV29-1 to TRBJ1-1; D remains unclear. This CDR3 is built from 12 residues. Germline V gives CDR1 SQVTM, CDR2 ANQGSEA. Trimming took 7 bases from V and 1 from J, leaving 10 bases between them.

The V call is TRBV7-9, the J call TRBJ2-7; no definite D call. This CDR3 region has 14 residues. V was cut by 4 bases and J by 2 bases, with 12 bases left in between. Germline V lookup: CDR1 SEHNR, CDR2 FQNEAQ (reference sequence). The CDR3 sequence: CASSSELPPYEQYF. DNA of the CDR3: TGTGCCAGCAGCTCAGAACTCCCCCCCTACGAGCAGTACTTC.

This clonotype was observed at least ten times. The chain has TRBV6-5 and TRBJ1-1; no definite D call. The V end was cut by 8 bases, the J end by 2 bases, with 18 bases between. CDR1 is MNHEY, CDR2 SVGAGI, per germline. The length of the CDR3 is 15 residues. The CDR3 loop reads CASWRRRDRNTEAFF. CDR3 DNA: TGTGCCAGCTGGCGGAGGAGGGATAGAAACACTGAAGCTTTCTTT.

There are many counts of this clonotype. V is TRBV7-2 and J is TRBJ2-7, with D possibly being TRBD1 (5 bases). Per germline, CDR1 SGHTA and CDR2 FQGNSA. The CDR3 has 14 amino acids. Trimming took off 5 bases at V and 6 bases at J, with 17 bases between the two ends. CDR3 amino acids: CASSPDMWVSEQYF. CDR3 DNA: TGTGCCAGCAGCCCGGACATGTGGGTCAGCGAGCAGTACTTC.

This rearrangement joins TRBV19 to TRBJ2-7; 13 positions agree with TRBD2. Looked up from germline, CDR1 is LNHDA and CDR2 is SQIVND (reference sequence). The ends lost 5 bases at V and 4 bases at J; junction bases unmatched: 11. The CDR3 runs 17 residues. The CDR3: CASSSRLAGGMRYEQYF. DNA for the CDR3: TGTGCCAGTAGTTCGCGACTAGCGGGAGGAATGAGGTACGAGCAGTACTTC.

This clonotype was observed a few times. This CDR3 is CASSRTTEGDTIYF. The CDR3 nucleotides are TGTGCCAGCAGCCGTACAACAGAGGGAGACACCATATATTTT. The chain is built from TRBV11-2 and TRBJ1-3; no definite D call. V was shortened by 5 bases and J by 8 bases, with 16 bases between the two germline ends. Germline CDR1 and CDR2: SGHAT and FQNNGV. The CDR3 consists of 14 residues.

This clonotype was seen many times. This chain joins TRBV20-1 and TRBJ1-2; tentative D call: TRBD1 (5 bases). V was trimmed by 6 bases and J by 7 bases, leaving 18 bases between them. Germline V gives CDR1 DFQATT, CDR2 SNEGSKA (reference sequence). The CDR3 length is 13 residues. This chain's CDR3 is CSATDTSRSGYTF. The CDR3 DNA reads TGCAGTGCAACGGACACGTCTAGGAGTGGCTACACCTTC.

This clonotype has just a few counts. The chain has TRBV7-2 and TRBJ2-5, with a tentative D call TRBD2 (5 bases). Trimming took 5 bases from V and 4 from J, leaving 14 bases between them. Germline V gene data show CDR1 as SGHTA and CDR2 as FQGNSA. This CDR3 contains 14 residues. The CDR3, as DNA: TGTGCCAGCAGCCCTACGGGGAAAGGAGAGACCCAGTACTTC. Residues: CASSPTGKGETQYF.

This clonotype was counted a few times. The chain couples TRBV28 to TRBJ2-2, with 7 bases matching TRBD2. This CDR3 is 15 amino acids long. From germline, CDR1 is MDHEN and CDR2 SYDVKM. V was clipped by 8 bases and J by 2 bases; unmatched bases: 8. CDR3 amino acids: CASALAGVNTGELFF. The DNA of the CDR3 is TGTGCCAGCGCCCTGGCGGGGGTAAACACCGGGGAGCTGTTTTTT.